The entry below describes one T cell receptor (beta chain). Its target is not known. Data came from immunoSEQ multiplex PCR; TCRdb stores just in-frame clones and leaves some out. Here the sample spans more than 65,000 clones, approximately 85% being singletons. This entry comes from a study of T cell responses to AZD1222 COVID-19 vaccine. Study outcomes and limitations: Targeting of unmutated variant regions was reportedly seen in nearly half of spike-specific TCRs.

Germline assignment: CDR1 KGHSH and CDR2 LQKENI. CDR3 length: 15 residues. Trimming shortened V by 3 bases and J by 1 base, and 10 bases separated the two germline ends. The chain employs TRBV18 and TRBJ1-3; D is uncertain. The TCR was taken from an adult who received the AZD1222 COVID-19 vaccine. The sample here was peripheral blood, taken 28 days after the second AZD1222 dose. This chain's CDR3 is CASSPREGSGNTIYF. CDR3 DNA: TGTGCCAGCTCACCTCGGGAGGGATCTGGAAACACCATATATTTT.